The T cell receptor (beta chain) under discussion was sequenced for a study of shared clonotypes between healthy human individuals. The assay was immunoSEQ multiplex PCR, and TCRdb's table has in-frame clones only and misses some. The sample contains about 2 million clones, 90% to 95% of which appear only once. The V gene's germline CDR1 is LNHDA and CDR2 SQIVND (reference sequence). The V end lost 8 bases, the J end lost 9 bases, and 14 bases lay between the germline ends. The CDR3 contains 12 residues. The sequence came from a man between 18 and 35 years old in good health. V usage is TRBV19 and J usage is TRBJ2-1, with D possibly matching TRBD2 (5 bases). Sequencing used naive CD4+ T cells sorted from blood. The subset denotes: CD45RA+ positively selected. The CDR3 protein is CASGLRSGEQFF. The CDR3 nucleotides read TGTGCCAGTGGACTGAGGTCCGGTGAGCAGTTCTTC.